The clone carrying this T cell receptor beta chain was detected a few times. In the source study's methods: Estimated nucleated cell counts came from reference gene primer amplification. Produced via immunoSEQ multiplex PCR; TCRdb's table is partial and in-frame only. V and J calls and clone size are those listed in that table; D and trimming were worked out from the DNA. Among 200,000 to 250,000 clones listed, roughly 75% were seen once. Germline V gives CDR1 MNHEY, CDR2 SVGEGT. The V segment lost 5 bases and the J segment 8 bases; nucleotides outside the gene matches: 6. This CDR3 comprises 15 residues. The data originate from a study of blood T cell repertoires in COVID-19. Study-wide background: Samples came from the United States, Italy and Spain, spanning acute and convalescent COVID-19.

The receptor was derived from a woman in her 70s with acute or convalescent COVID-19. The V call is TRBV6-2 or TRBV6-3, the J call TRBJ1-6; 10 bases align to TRBD1. Sequencing was carried out using peripheral blood. CDR3 coding DNA: TGTGCCAGCAGTCTCCGGGACAGGGGTGATTCACCCCTCCACTTT. It is translated as CASSLRDRGDSPLHF.